This T cell receptor (beta chain) emerged from a study of blood T cells in healthy people across ages. Study observations and caveats: The percentage of naive T cells correlated strongly with TCR beta diversity.

Using a J-beta primer mix together with a sample-barcoded 5' primer, a second PCR was run for about 6 to 12 cycles. One entry per CDR3 protein results from TCRdb running MiXCR on the 5' RACE reads. The sample holds some 1.8 million distinct CDR3 sequences; 39% are singletons and the top ten take more than 20%. The CDR3 totals 13 residues. The V gene end was trimmed by 5 bases and the J gene end by 12 bases; junction bases not matched to a gene: 6. CDR1 is SGHTA and CDR2 is FQGTGA in the germline V gene. As concerns this clonotype: What it recognizes is unknown.

Around 10 milliliters of peripheral blood were drawn from each donor. The sample consisted of blood. The sequence derives from a human donor in good health. J is TRBJ1-4 and V is TRBV7-3, with TRBD1 matching 10 bases. CDR3 in DNA: TGTGCCAGCAGCCTTATGACAGGGGGCCAACTGTTTTTT. Its protein product is CASSLMTGGQLFF.